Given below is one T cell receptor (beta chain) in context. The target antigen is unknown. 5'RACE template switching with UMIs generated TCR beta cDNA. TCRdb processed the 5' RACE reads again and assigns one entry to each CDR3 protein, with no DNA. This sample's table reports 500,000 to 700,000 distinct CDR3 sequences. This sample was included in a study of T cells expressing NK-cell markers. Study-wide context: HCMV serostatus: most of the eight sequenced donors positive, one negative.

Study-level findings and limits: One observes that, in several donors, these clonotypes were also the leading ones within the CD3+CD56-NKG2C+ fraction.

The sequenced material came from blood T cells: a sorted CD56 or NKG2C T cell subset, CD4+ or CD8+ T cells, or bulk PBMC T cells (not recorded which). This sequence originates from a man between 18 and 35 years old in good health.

The CDR3 reads CASSSAQAPRAFF. V gene TRBV5-1 combines with J gene TRBJ1-1; TCRdb selects TRBD1, and the lack of DNA leaves this call unchecked. Germline values: CDR1 SGHRS, CDR2 YFSETQ. This CDR3 has 13 amino acids.